The rows below give T cell receptor beta chains drawn from one sample of a study of response to subunit inactivated influenza vaccine. TCRdb itself ran the RT-PCR reads through MiXCR, one entry per CDR3 protein. In the table there are approximately 700,000 distinct CDR3 sequences, about 14% of which are singletons. Sample: PBMCs from blood, taken 14 days before vaccination. The receptor source for this set is a man between 50 and 59 years old who received an inactivated influenza vaccine. The CDR3 runs from the conserved cysteine through the conserved F or W. D genes are given only for firm matches. Size is stated for part of the rows, as once, few or many counts, or as a class when the clone is expanded.

len	j_gene	d_gene	v_gene	abundance	CDR3aa	CDR3nt
16	TRBJ2-5	TRBD2	TRBV11-2	few	CASSRGAGGLQETQYF	TGTGCCAGCAGCCGAGGAGCGGGAGGGCTGCAAGAGACCCAGTACTTC
15	TRBJ2-7	.	TRBV20-1	few	CSARDYTGTTREQYF	TGCAGTGCTAGAGATTATACGGGAACAACGCGGGAGCAGTACTTC
16	TRBJ2-2	.	TRBV12-3/TRBV12-4	few	CASSLVGRANTGELFF	TGTGCCAGCAGTTTAGTGGGCAGGGCGAACACCGGGGAGCTGTTTTTT
15	TRBJ2-6	.	TRBV24-1	few	CATGGGSTGANVLTF	TGTGCCACCGGAGGGGGCTCAACTGGGGCCAACGTCCTGACTTTC
16	TRBJ2-3	TRBD2	TRBV5-5	.	CASSLELGLATGTQYF	TGTGCCAGCAGCTTGGAATTGGGACTAGCGACGGGTACGCAGTATTTT
14	TRBJ1-1	.	TRBV6-1	.	CASRGSPDHTEAFF	TGTGCCAGCAGGGGAAGCCCGGACCACACTGAAGCTTTCTTT
14	TRBJ2-3	TRBD1	TRBV5-1	few	CASATGSHTDTQYF	TGCGCCAGCGCGACAGGGTCCCACACAGATACGCAGTATTTT
15	TRBJ2-1	TRBD1	TRBV7-9	.	CASSLQGGAENEQFF	TGTGCCAGCAGCTTACAAGGGGGCGCGGAAAATGAGCAGTTCTTC
17	TRBJ2-1	TRBD2	TRBV4-1	few	CASSLDRGGSTYNEQFF	TGCGCCAGCAGCCTAGATCGGGGCGGGAGTACCTACAATGAGCAGTTCTTC
17	TRBJ1-3	TRBD1	TRBV15	few	CATSGRDRGLAGNTIYF	TGTGCCACCAGCGGAAGGGACAGGGGGCTTGCTGGAAACACCATATATTTT